This T cell receptor beta chain originates from a study of T cells in tuberculosis. Unsorted cryopreserved PBMC were sequenced, averaging roughly 94,000 T cells per clinical donor. CDR1 is SGDLS and CDR2 is YYNGEE in the germline V gene. The CDR3 has 14 amino acids. Trimming stripped 0 bases from V and 5 bases from J, with 11 bases between. The data were produced by immunoSEQ multiplex PCR, yet TCRdb's version contains in-frame clones alone and is incomplete. The profile shows under 50,000 clones, 95% of them singletons. The receptor was isolated from a donor between 10 and 35 years old with latent tuberculosis or without tuberculosis infection. This chain connects TRBV9 to TRBJ1-1, with D hard to call. Sequencing input: PBMCs. DNA of the CDR3: TGTGCCAGCAGCGTAGATGTGAGGAGGACTGAAGCTTTCTTT. As protein: CASSVDVRRTEAFF.